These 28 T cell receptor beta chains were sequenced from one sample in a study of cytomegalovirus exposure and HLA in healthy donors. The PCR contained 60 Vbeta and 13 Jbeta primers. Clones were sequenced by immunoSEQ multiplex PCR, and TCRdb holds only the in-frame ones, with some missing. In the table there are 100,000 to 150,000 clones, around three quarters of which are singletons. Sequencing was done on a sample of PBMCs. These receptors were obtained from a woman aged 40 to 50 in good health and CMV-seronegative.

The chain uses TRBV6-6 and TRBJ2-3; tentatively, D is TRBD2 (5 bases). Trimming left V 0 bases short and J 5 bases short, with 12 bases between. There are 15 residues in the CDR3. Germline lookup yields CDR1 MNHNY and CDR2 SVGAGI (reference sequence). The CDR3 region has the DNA TGTGCCAGCAGTTACTCAGAGGGCCGGGGAGATACGCAGTATTTT. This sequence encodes CASSYSEGRGDTQYF.

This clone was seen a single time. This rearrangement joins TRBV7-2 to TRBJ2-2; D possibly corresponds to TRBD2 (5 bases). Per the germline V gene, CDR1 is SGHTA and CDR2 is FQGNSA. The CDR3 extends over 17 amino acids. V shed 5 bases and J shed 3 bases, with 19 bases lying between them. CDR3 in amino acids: CASSPGLTDWDTGELFF. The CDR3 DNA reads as TGTGCCAGCAGCCCCGGTTTGACGGACTGGGACACCGGGGAGCTGTTTTTT.

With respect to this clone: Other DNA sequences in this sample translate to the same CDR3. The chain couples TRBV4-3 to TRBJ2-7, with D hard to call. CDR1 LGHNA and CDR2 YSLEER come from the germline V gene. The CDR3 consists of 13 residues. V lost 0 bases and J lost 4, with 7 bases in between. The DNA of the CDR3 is TGCGCCAGCAGCCAAGATCTCCTGTACGAGCAGTACTTC. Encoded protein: CASSQDLLYEQYF.

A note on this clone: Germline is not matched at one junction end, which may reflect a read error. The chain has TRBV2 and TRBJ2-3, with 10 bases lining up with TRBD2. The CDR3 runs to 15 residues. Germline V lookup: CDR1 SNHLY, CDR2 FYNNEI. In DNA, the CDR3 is TGTGCCAGCAGTCTACTAGCGGGGCCCACACATACGCAGTATTTT. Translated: CASSLLAGPTHTQYF.

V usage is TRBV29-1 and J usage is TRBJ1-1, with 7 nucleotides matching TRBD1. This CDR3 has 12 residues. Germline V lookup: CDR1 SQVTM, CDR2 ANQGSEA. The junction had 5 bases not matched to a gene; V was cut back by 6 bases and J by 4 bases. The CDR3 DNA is TGCAGCGTAGCGCCAGGGGGCACTGAAGCTTTCTTT. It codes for CSVAPGGTEAFF.

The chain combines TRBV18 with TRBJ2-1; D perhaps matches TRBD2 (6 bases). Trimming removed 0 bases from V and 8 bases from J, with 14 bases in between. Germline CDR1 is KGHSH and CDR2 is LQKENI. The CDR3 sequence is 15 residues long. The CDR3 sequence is CASSPPSTPGDEQFF. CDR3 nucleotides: TGTGCCAGCTCACCACCCTCCACCCCGGGGGATGAGCAGTTCTTC. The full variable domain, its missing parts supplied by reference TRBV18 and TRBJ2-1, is NAGVMQNPRHLVRRRGQEARLRCSPMKGHSHVYWYRQLPEEGLKFMVYLQKENIIDESGMPKERFSAEFPKEGPSILRIQQVVRGDSAAYFCASSPPSTPGDEQFFGPGTRLTVL.

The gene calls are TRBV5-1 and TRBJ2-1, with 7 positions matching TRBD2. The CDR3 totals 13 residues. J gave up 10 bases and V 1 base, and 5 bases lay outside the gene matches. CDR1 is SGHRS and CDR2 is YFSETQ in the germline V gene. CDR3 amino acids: CASSLWGAGEQFF. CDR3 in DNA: TGCGCCAGCAGCTTGTGGGGAGCGGGGGAGCAGTTCTTC.

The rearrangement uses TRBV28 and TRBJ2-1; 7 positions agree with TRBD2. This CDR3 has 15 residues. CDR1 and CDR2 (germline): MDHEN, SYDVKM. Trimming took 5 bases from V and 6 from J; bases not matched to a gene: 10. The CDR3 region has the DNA TGTGCCAGCAGTCCCCTGGGCGGGAGAATCAATGAGCAGTTCTTC. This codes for CASSPLGGRINEQFF.

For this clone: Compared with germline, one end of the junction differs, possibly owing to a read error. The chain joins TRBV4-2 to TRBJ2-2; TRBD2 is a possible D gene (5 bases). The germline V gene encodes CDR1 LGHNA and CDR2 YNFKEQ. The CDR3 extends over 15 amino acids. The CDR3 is CASSQSAANTGELLF. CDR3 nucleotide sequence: TGTGCCAGCAGCCAATCAGCCGCGAACACCGGGGAGCTGTTGTTT.

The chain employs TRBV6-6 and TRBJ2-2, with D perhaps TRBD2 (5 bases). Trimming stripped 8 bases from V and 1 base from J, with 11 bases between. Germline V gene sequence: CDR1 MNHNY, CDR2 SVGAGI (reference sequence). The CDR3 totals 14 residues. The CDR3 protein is CASRLRVNTGELFF. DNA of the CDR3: TGTGCCAGCCGTTTGAGGGTGAACACCGGGGAGCTGTTTTTT.

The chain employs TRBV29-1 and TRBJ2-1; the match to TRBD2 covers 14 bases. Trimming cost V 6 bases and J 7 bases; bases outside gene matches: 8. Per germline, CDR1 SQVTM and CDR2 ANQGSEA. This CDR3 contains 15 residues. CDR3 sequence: CSVTGLAGVGNEQFF. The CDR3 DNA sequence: TGCAGCGTCACGGGACTAGCGGGAGTAGGTAATGAGCAGTTCTTC.

The CDR3 sequence is CASSRETQETQYF. The CDR3 region has the DNA TGTGCCAGCAGCCGGGAGACCCAAGAGACCCAGTACTTC. J is TRBJ2-5 and V is TRBV7-2; D might be TRBD2 (6 bases). CDR3 length: 13 amino acids. V was cut by 5 bases and J by 1 base, with 8 bases left in between. Germline V lookup: CDR1 SGHTA, CDR2 FQGNSA. The variable domain in full, with the rest retrieved from reference TRBV7-2 and TRBJ2-5, is GAGVSQSPSNKVTEKGKDVELRCDPISGHTALYWYRQSLGQGLEFLIYFQGNSAPDKSGLPSDRFSAERTGGSVSTLTIQRTQQEDSAVYLCASSRETQETQYFGPGTRLLVL.

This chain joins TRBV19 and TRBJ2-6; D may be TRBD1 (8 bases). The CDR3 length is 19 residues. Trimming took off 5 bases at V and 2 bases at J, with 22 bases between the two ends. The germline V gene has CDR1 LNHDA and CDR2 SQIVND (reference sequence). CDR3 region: CASSRPRTGRVAGANVLTF. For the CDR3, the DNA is TGTGCCAGTAGTCGGCCACGGACAGGGAGGGTTGCTGGGGCCAACGTCCTGACTTTC.

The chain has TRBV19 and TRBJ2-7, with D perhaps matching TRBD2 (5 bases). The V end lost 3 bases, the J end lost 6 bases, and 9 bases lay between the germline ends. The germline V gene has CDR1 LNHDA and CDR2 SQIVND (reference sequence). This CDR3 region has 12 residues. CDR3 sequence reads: CASSIPRGEQYF. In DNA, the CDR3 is TGTGCCAGTAGTATCCCCCGGGGCGAGCAGTACTTC.

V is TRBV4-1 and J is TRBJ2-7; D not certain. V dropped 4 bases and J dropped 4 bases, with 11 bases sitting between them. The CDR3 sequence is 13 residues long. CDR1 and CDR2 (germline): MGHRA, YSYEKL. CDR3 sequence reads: CASSPSGTYEQYF. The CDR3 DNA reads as TGCGCCAGCAGCCCTTCGGGTACGTACGAGCAGTACTTC.

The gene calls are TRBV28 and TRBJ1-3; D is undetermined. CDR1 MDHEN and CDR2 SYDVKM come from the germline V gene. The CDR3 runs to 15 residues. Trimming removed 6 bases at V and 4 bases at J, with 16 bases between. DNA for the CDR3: TGTGCCAGCAGGCCCCCGGGGTTGGGAGGAAACACCATATATTTT. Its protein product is CASRPPGLGGNTIYF. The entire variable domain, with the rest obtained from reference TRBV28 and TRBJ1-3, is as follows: DVKVTQSSRYLVKRTGEKVFLECVQDMDHENMFWYRQDPGLGLRLIYFSYDVKMKEKGDIPEGYSVSREKKERFSLILESASTNQTSMYLCASRPPGLGGNTIYFGEGSWLTVV.

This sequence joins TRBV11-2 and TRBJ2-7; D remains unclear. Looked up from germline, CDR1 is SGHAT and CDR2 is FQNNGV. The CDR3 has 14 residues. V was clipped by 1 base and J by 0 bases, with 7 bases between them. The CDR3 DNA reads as TGTGCCAGCAGCTTAGGGCCTGACTCCTACGAGCAGTACTTC. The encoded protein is CASSLGPDSYEQYF.

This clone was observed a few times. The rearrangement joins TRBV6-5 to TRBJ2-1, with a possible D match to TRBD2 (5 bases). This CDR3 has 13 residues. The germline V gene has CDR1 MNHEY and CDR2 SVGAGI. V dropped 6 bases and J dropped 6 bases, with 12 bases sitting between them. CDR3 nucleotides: TGTGCCAGCAGACTTGGACTGTTCAATGAGCAGTTCTTC. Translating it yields CASRLGLFNEQFF.

Here the CDR3 reads CASSSGQGSQPQHF. The CDR3 nucleotides read TGTGCCAGCAGCTCCGGACAGGGGAGTCAGCCCCAGCATTTT. The chain carries TRBV7-2 and TRBJ1-5; 9 bases match TRBD1. From germline, CDR1 is SGHTA and CDR2 FQGNSA. V trimming: 4 bases; J trimming: 6 bases; junction bases outside the gene matches: 4. This CDR3 comprises 14 residues. Supplemented by reference TRBV7-2 and TRBJ1-5, the full variable domain reads GAGVSQSPSNKVTEKGKDVELRCDPISGHTALYWYRQSLGQGLEFLIYFQGNSAPDKSGLPSDRFSAERTGGSVSTLTIQRTQQEDSAVYLCASSSGQGSQPQHFGDGTRLSIL.

CDR3 in amino acids: CASSGIRQGDPYEQYF. The CDR3 DNA reads as TGTGCCAGCAGCGGAATACGACAGGGGGACCCCTACGAGCAGTACTTC. The gene calls are TRBV5-6 and TRBJ2-5, with TRBD1 matching 9 bases. The J call may be in error: the DNA end matches TRBJ2-7 better. Germline lookup yields CDR1 SGHDT and CDR2 YYEEEE. The CDR3 covers 16 residues.

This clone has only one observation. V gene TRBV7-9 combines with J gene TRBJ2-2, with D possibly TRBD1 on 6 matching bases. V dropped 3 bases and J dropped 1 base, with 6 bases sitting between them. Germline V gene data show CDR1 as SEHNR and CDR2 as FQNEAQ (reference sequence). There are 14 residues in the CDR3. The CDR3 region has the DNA TGTGCCAGCAGCTTGACAGGGAACACCGGGGAGCTGTTTTTT. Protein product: CASSLTGNTGELFF.

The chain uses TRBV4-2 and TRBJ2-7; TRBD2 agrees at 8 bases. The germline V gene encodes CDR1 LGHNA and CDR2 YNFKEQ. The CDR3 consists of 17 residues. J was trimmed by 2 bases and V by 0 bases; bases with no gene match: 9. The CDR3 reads CASSQDFSGTFPYEQYF. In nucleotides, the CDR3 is TGTGCCAGCAGCCAAGATTTTAGCGGGACCTTTCCCTACGAGCAGTACTTC.

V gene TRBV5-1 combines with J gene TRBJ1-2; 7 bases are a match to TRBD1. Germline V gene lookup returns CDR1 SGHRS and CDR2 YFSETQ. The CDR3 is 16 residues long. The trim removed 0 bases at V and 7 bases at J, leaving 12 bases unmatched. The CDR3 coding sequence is TGCGCCAGCAGCTTGGATGTGAGGGGGCAAATTTCTGGCTACACCTTC. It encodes CASSLDVRGQISGYTF.

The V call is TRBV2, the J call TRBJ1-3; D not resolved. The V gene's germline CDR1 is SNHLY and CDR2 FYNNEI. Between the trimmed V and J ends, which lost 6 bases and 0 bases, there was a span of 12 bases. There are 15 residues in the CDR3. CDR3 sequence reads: CASRRFDHSGNTIYF. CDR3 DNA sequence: TGTGCCAGCAGGAGATTTGATCACTCTGGAAACACCATATATTTT.

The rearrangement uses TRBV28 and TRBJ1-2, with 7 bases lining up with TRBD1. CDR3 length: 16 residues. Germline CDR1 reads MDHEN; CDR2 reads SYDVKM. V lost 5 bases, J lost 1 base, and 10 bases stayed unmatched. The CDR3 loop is CASSPLRGTVNYGYTF. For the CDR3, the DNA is TGTGCCAGCAGTCCCTTAAGGGGGACAGTTAACTATGGCTACACCTTC.

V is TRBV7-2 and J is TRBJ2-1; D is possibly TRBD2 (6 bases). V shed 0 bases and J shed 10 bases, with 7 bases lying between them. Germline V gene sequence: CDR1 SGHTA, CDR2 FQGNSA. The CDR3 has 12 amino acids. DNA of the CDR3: TGTGCCAGCAGCTTAGCGGGAGGCGAGCAGTTCTTC. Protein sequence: CASSLAGGEQFF.

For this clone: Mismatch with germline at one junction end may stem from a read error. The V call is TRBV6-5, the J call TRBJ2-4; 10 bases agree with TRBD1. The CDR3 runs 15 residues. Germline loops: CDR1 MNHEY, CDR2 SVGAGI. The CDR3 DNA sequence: TGTGCCAGCGTTGGGAGGGGACAGGGGAGAAACAGTCAGTACTTC. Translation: CASVGRGQGRNSQYF.

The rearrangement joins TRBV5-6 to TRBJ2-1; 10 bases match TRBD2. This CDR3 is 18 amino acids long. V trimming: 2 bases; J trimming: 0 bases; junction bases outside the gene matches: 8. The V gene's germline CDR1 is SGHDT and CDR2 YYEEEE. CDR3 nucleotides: TGTGCCAGCAGCTTCAGCGGGAGGGCCGGGCGCTCCTACAATGAGCAGTTCTTC. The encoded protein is CASSFSGRAGRSYNEQFF.